This entry lists 28 T cell receptor beta chains sequenced from one sample in a study of OX40 agonist ivuxolimab in advanced cancers. Repertoires were generated with immunoSEQ multiplex PCR, while TCRdb's copy carries only in-frame clones and drops some. The table lists roughly 120,000 clones, around 92% of them singletons. The input for sequencing was CD4+ or CD8+ T cells sorted from blood, taken in a trial of the OX40 agonist ivuxolimab. The receptors stem from an adult with an advanced solid tumor such as melanoma, head and neck, liver or kidney cancer.

The rearrangement uses TRBV4-2 and TRBJ2-3, with D perhaps TRBD2 (6 bases). Germline V lookup: CDR1 LGHNA, CDR2 YNFKEQ. The CDR3 totals 16 residues. Trimming took 0 bases from V and 6 from J, leaving 16 bases between them. CDR3 DNA sequence: TGTGCCAGCAGCCAAGAGTTAGCGGACGTGGGGGATACGCAGTATTTT. This gives the protein CASSQELADVGDTQYF.

In DNA, the CDR3 is TGTGCCAGTAGTGGCCCCGGGACAGGGGGCGGAAGCACCGGGGAGCTGTTTTTT. Its protein is CASSGPGTGGGSTGELFF. The chain employs TRBV19 and TRBJ2-2; 12 positions agree with TRBD1. This CDR3 has 18 amino acids. Per germline, CDR1 LNHDA and CDR2 SQIVND (reference sequence). The trim removed 5 bases at V and 4 bases at J, leaving 11 bases unmatched.

This sequence joins TRBV29-1 and TRBJ1-1; unclear D gene. Trimming stripped 3 bases from V and 4 bases from J, with 0 bases between. The CDR3 length is 9 residues. Germline V gene lookup returns CDR1 SQVTM and CDR2 ANQGSEA. The CDR3 coding sequence is TGCAGCGTTGACACTGAAGCTTTCTTT. The encoded protein is CSVDTEAFF.

Here the CDR3 reads CASSFSQDSGRVGNEQFF. CDR3 DNA sequence: TGTGCCAGCAGCTTTTCCCAGGATAGCGGGAGGGTAGGCAATGAGCAGTTCTTC. The V call is TRBV13, the J call TRBJ2-1; 11 bases line up with TRBD2. V lost 3 bases, J lost 6 bases, and 13 bases stayed unmatched. CDR1 and CDR2 (germline): PRHDT, FYEKMQ (reference sequence). CDR3 size: 18 residues.

The chain carries TRBV28 and TRBJ1-4; unclear D gene. From germline, CDR1 is MDHEN and CDR2 SYDVKM. V lost 5 bases and J lost 0, with 10 bases in between. This CDR3 comprises 15 residues. CDR3 sequence (DNA): TGTGCCAGCAGTCCCCGAGCGACAACTAATGAAAAACTGTTTTTT. Residues: CASSPRATTNEKLFF.

V and J are TRBV7-2 and TRBJ2-4, with D uncertain. Germline CDR1 reads SGHTA; CDR2 reads FQGNSA. The ends were cut back, 4 bases at V and 9 bases at J, with 16 bases in the middle. The CDR3 is 14 residues long. The CDR3 DNA reads TGTGCCAGCAGCTCCTACGTTTCGAGAGGCATTCAGTACTTC. Its protein product is CASSSYVSRGIQYF.

V is TRBV9 and J is TRBJ2-7; TRBD1 matches at 8 bases. Germline trimming cut 2 bases from V and 3 bases from J; bases unmatched to any gene: 4. Germline V gives CDR1 SGDLS, CDR2 YYNGEE. The CDR3 has 14 amino acids. This CDR3 reads CASSVGQGRYEQYF. In DNA form, the CDR3 reads TGTGCCAGCAGCGTCGGACAGGGCCGCTACGAGCAGTACTTC. Full variable domain (missing parts from reference TRBV9 and TRBJ2-7): DSGVTQTPKHLITATGQRVTLRCSPRSGDLSVYWYQQSLDQGLQFLIQYYNGEERAKGNILERFSAQQFPDLHSELNLSSLELGDSALYFCASSVGQGRYEQYFGPGTRLTVT.

The chain uses TRBV6-1 and TRBJ1-5; D is uncertain. This CDR3 contains 14 residues. Trimming removed 1 base at V and 5 bases at J, with 9 bases between. Germline CDR1 and CDR2: MNHNS and SASEGT. The CDR3 nucleotides read TGTGCCAGCAGTGAAGACAGTTACTATCAGCCCCAGCATTTT. Its protein is CASSEDSYYQPQHF.

This chain links TRBV11-2 with TRBJ2-5; 12 bases line up with TRBD1. The J call may be faulty, since TRBJ2-7 better matches the DNA end. CDR1 is SGHAT and CDR2 is FQNNGV in the germline V gene. This CDR3 contains 15 residues. The CDR3 reads CASSPPGTGGDEQYF. The CDR3 DNA sequence: TGTGCCAGCAGCCCCCCCGGGACAGGGGGCGACGAGCAGTACTTC.

The J gene is TRBJ2-3, the V gene TRBV5-1; TRBD1 agrees at 11 bases. This CDR3 comprises 15 residues. Germline V gene sequence: CDR1 SGHRS, CDR2 YFSETQ. The V segment lost 7 bases and the J segment 5 bases; nucleotides outside the gene matches: 9. The CDR3 DNA is TGCGCCAGCCAGTCCCAGGGACAGGGGGGAGATACGCAGTATTTT. As protein: CASQSQGQGGDTQYF. The entire variable domain, with the rest obtained from reference TRBV5-1 and TRBJ2-3, is as follows: KAGVTQTPRYLIKTRGQQVTLSCSPISGHRSVSWYQQTPGQGLQFLFEYFSETQRNKGNFPGRFSGRQFSNSRSEMNVSTLELGDSALYLCASQSQGQGGDTQYFGPGTRLTVL.

The V call is TRBV28, the J call TRBJ1-1, with 10 bases matching TRBD1. The CDR3 sequence is 14 residues long. V shed 5 bases, J shed 4 bases, and the junction held 4 bases outside the gene matches. Per the germline V gene, CDR1 is MDHEN and CDR2 is SYDVKM. The CDR3 spells CASSPGQGSTEAFF. The CDR3 DNA reads TGTGCCAGCAGTCCGGGACAGGGGAGCACTGAAGCTTTCTTT.

The chain employs TRBV4-3 and TRBJ2-5; 10 positions match TRBD2. This CDR3 has 18 residues. Germline CDR1 LGHNA, CDR2 YSLEER. J gave up 3 bases and V 1 base, and 11 bases lay outside the gene matches. As DNA, the CDR3 is TGCGCCAGCAGCCAAGGCGGTAGCGGGAGGAAATGGAAAGAGACCCAGTACTTC. It is translated as CASSQGGSGRKWKETQYF.

The chain uses TRBV7-3 and TRBJ2-3; 14 nucleotides match TRBD2. The CDR3 contains 19 residues. V lost 5 bases, J lost 0 bases, and 10 bases stayed unmatched. The germline V gene encodes CDR1 SGHTA and CDR2 FQGTGA. The CDR3 sequence: CASSEYGTSGSFSTDTQYF. The DNA of the CDR3 is TGTGCCAGCAGCGAATATGGGACTAGCGGGAGTTTCAGCACAGATACGCAGTATTTT.

The genes are TRBV5-6 and TRBJ2-2; TRBD1 agrees at 10 bases. This CDR3 comprises 15 residues. CDR1 is SGHDT and CDR2 is YYEEEE in the germline V gene. Trimming took 4 bases from V and 2 from J; bases not matched to a gene: 2. The CDR3 here is CASSRDRGNTGELFF. The CDR3 nucleotides read TGTGCCAGCAGCCGGGACAGGGGAAACACCGGGGAGCTGTTTTTT.

The CDR3 loop is CASSPRGRGALPPLHF. The CDR3 DNA follows: TGTGCCAGCAGCCCTCGTGGGAGAGGGGCGCTACCACCCCTCCACTTT. The chain has TRBV5-8 and TRBJ1-6, with a weak D call TRBD1 (5 bases). The germline V gene has CDR1 SGHTS and CDR2 YDEGEE. This CDR3 region has 16 residues. The V end lost 4 bases, the J end lost 11 bases, and 22 bases lay between the germline ends.

The chain couples TRBV29-1 to TRBJ2-5, with unresolved D. Germline CDR1 and CDR2: SQVTM and ANQGSEA. The CDR3 covers 14 residues. Trimming pared 7 bases from V and 5 bases from J, leaving 20 bases between. As DNA, the CDR3 is TGCAGCGCCAACCGTGTGAGGAATGGGGAGACCCAGTACTTC. This gives the protein CSANRVRNGETQYF.

This chain uses TRBV11-2 with TRBJ2-7; the D is unclear. The CDR3 extends over 12 amino acids. The germline gives CDR1 SGHAT, CDR2 FQNNGV. The ends were cut back, 0 bases at V and 5 bases at J, with 5 bases in the middle. Here the CDR3 DNA reads TGTGCCAGCAGCTTAGATTACAACGAGCAGTACTTC. Protein: CASSLDYNEQYF.

This clone was recorded only once. The chain is built from TRBV2 and TRBJ1-1; the D is unclear. Deletions cut 7 bases from V and 1 base from J, with 7 bases between. The CDR3 has 12 residues. Germline lookup yields CDR1 SNHLY and CDR2 FYNNEI. CDR3 in amino acids: CASTTRNTEAFF. DNA of the CDR3: TGTGCCAGCACAACTAGGAACACTGAAGCTTTCTTT.

This rearrangement joins TRBV15 to TRBJ2-7; D uncertain. The CDR3 is 14 residues long. V shed 0 bases and J shed 3 bases, with 9 bases lying between them. Germline V gives CDR1 LNHNV, CDR2 YYDKDF (reference sequence). CDR3 loop: CATSRDLSVYEQYF. The CDR3 coding sequence is TGTGCCACCAGCAGAGATCTTTCGGTCTACGAGCAGTACTTC.

This sequence joins TRBV6-5 and TRBJ2-1, with a tentative D call TRBD2 (6 bases). V lost 1 base and J lost 2, with 9 bases in between. The CDR3 is 15 residues long. Germline CDR1 MNHEY, CDR2 SVGAGI. CDR3 DNA sequence: TGTGCCAGCAGTTACTGGGACTCTACCTACAATGAGCAGTTCTTC. Translating it yields CASSYWDSTYNEQFF.

The V gene is TRBV27, the J gene TRBJ1-2; no definite D call. The CDR3 is 13 amino acids. Germline CDR1 MNHEY, CDR2 SMNVEV (reference sequence). V was shortened by 3 bases and J by 1 base, with 6 bases between the two germline ends. The CDR3 loop reads CASSFYGNYGYTF. CDR3 nucleotides: TGTGCCAGCAGTTTCTACGGTAACTATGGCTACACCTTC.

The chain employs TRBV5-1 and TRBJ1-4, with 8 bases matching TRBD1. Germline values: CDR1 SGHRS, CDR2 YFSETQ. J was trimmed by 4 bases and V by 4 bases; bases with no gene match: 9. This CDR3 comprises 16 residues. The CDR3 spells CASSGRPQGGNEKLFF. The CDR3 nucleotides are TGCGCCAGCAGCGGAAGACCACAGGGGGGTAATGAAAAACTGTTTTTT.

The chain couples TRBV13 to TRBJ2-5, with 7 nucleotides matching TRBD1. The CDR3 spans 14 residues. V dropped 5 bases and J dropped 2; count of bases not matched to a gene: 5. From germline, CDR1 is PRHDT and CDR2 FYEKMQ (reference sequence). In nucleotides, the CDR3 is TGTGCCAGCAGCCGAGAGGGACAGCAAGAGACCCAGTACTTC. This codes for CASSREGQQETQYF.

V gene TRBV7-3 combines with J gene TRBJ1-1; D is ambiguous. This CDR3 contains 13 residues. CDR1 SGHTA and CDR2 FQGTGA come from the germline V gene. Trimming removed 5 bases from V and 1 base from J, with 8 bases in between. The CDR3 spells CASSTHQNTEAFF. CDR3 DNA: TGTGCCAGCAGCACCCACCAGAACACTGAAGCTTTCTTT.

V is TRBV28 and J is TRBJ1-6; D is possibly TRBD1 (5 bases). The CDR3 totals 16 residues. Trimming removed 7 bases from V and 0 bases from J, with 13 bases in between. CDR1 and CDR2 from the germline V gene are MDHEN and SYDVKM. CDR3 bases: TGTGCCAGCACCCCCTCAGGGAGCTCCTATAATTCACCCCTCCACTTT. This gives the protein CASTPSGSSYNSPLHF.

Concerning this clone itself: Other DNA sequences from this sample encode an identical CDR3 as well. The chain combines TRBV28 with TRBJ1-2; D is uncertain. V was shortened by 5 bases and J by 4 bases, with 8 bases between the two germline ends. The CDR3 runs 12 residues. Germline CDR1 and CDR2: MDHEN and SYDVKM. This chain's CDR3 is CASSAGAYGYTF. Written as DNA, the CDR3 is TGTGCCAGCAGTGCAGGAGCCTATGGCTACACCTTC.

The chain combines TRBV4-3 with TRBJ2-1, with D perhaps TRBD2 (6 bases). Germline V gene sequence: CDR1 LGHNA, CDR2 YSLEER. Trimming stripped 0 bases from V and 4 bases from J, with 10 bases between. The CDR3 is 15 amino acids. The CDR3 DNA reads as TGCGCCAGCAGCCAAGAGGAGCGGGCATACAATGAGCAGTTCTTC. Translating gives CASSQEERAYNEQFF.

The chain links TRBV15 to TRBJ1-1; D not certain. The CDR3 sequence is 14 residues long. Deletions cut 3 bases from V and 2 bases from J, with 10 bases between. Germline V gives CDR1 LNHNV, CDR2 YYDKDF (reference sequence). As DNA, the CDR3 is TGTGCCACCAGCAGCTCGGGCCTTAACACTGAAGCTTTCTTT. It encodes CATSSSGLNTEAFF.